The TCR beta chain under discussion was sequenced for a study of PD-1 blockade in classical Hodgkin lymphoma. Of note for this clone: What it binds is not known.

The time point here: cycle 4 day 1 (C4D1), after less than 7 weeks of nivolumab. All patients experienced relapse after autologous stem cell transplantation, and brentuximab vedotin exposure was variable. Clones were sequenced by immunoSEQ multiplex PCR, and TCRdb holds only the in-frame ones, with some missing. The sample has tens of thousands of clones, over 70% seen once. Study conclusions and caveats: The study found that TCR diversity rose significantly by C4D1 in CD4+ but not CD8+ cells. Newly diagnosed patients and complete responders had comparable diversity at baseline. Diminished baseline TCR diversity has been reported in newly diagnosed patients relative to healthy donors.

Germline lookup yields CDR1 SGHDT and CDR2 YYEEEE. The CDR3 sequence is 16 residues long. The germline V and J ends were trimmed by 1 base and 1 base, with 15 bases remaining between them. Material: peripheral blood mononuclear cells (PBMCs), obtained before the fourth cycle of nivolumab. This chain joins TRBV5-6 and TRBJ2-7, with D possibly matching TRBD1 (5 bases). The origin of this receptor is a human donor with classical Hodgkin lymphoma. The CDR3 sequence: CASSLIRTPKSYEQYF. The CDR3 bases are TGTGCCAGCAGCTTGATACGGACACCGAAATCCTACGAGCAGTACTTC. Combining the CDR3 with reference TRBV5-6 and TRBJ2-7 gives the whole variable domain DAGVTQSPTHLIKTRGQQVTLRCSPKSGHDTVSWYQQALGQGPQFIFQYYEEEERQRGNFPDRFSGHQFPNYSSELNVNALLLGDSALYLCASSLIRTPKSYEQYFGPGTRLTVT.